This T cell receptor (beta chain) was profiled in a study of blood T cell repertoires in COVID-19. Measured with immunoSEQ multiplex PCR; TCRdb has only the in-frame clones, and not every one. The data hold approximately 100,000 clones, with 70% to 85% observed a single time. The CDR3 consists of 15 residues. Trimming at V came to 5 bases and at J to 8 bases, leaving 11 bases not matched to a gene. From germline, CDR1 is LNHDA and CDR2 SQIVND (reference sequence). This clonotype originated in an elderly woman with active or convalescent COVID-19. The chain links TRBV19 to TRBJ1-4; 7 bases match TRBD1. Input material: peripheral blood. CDR3: CASSGQEITGEKLFF. In nucleotides, the CDR3 is TGTGCCAGTAGTGGACAGGAAATAACCGGGGAAAAACTGTTTTTT. The full variable domain, in which reference TRBV19 and TRBJ1-4 provide the parts outside the CDR3, is DGGITQSPKYLFRKEGQNVTLSCEQNLNHDAMYWYRQDPGQGLRLIYYSQIVNDFQKGDIAEGYSVSREKKESFPLTVTSAQKNPTAFYLCASSGQEITGEKLFFGSGTQLSVL.